Listed here are 17 T cell receptor beta chains from one sample, sequenced in a study of monozygotic twins with inflammatory bowel disease. TCRdb processed the 5' RACE reads again and assigns one entry to each CDR3 protein, with no DNA. This table lists 150,000 to 200,000 distinct CDR3 sequences. Sequenced: blood. The receptor source for this set is a human donor with ulcerative colitis or Crohn's disease, or a healthy co-twin of an affected twin (not recorded which).

The chain is built from TRBV30 and TRBJ1-1; TCRdb names TRBD1, which stays unverified in the absence of DNA. Germline V gene lookup returns CDR1 GTSNPN and CDR2 SVGIG (reference sequence). The CDR3 is 13 amino acids. The CDR3 sequence: CASSVAGGSEAFF.

The chain links TRBV7-9 to TRBJ1-3; as DNA is missing, the TRBD1 call by TCRdb cannot be tested. Looked up from germline, CDR1 is SEHNR and CDR2 is FQNEAQ (reference sequence). The CDR3 totals 15 residues. The CDR3 spells CASSRGTDSGNTIYF.

The rearrangement joins TRBV27 to TRBJ1-2. Germline values: CDR1 MNHEY, CDR2 SMNVEV (reference sequence). This CDR3 has 14 amino acids. The CDR3: CASSFSDTYYGYTF.

The chain carries TRBV30 and TRBJ1-1. CDR1 is GTSNPN and CDR2 is SVGIG in the germline V gene (reference sequence). The CDR3 is 13 amino acids. CDR3 in amino acids: CAWSPSVATEAFF.

The rearrangement links TRBV14 to TRBJ2-2. Germline CDR1 and CDR2: SGHDN and FVKESK. The CDR3 extends over 13 amino acids. CDR3 amino acids: CASSLDTTGELFF.

The CDR3 reads CAWSGSRVFLAGRTDTQYF. The chain combines TRBV30 with TRBJ2-3; the D gene TCRdb calls, TRBD2, cannot be checked with no DNA. Germline assignment: CDR1 GTSNPN and CDR2 SVGIG (reference sequence). This CDR3 has 19 amino acids. The full variable domain, with the rest looked up from reference TRBV30 and TRBJ2-3, is SQTIHQWPATLVQPVGSPLSLECTVEGTSNPNLYWYRQAAGRGLQLLFYSVGIGQISSEVPQNLSASRPQDRQFILSSKKLLLSDSGFYLCAWSGSRVFLAGRTDTQYFGPGTRLTVL.

The chain has TRBV18 and TRBJ2-3; the TCRdb call, TRBD1, lacks DNA for checking. Germline lookup yields CDR1 KGHSH and CDR2 LQKENI. CDR3 size: 13 residues. The CDR3 spells CASSPGATDTQYF.

This chain uses TRBV10-1 with TRBJ2-7; the D gene TCRdb calls, TRBD1, cannot be checked with no DNA. Germline values: CDR1 WNHNN, CDR2 SYGVQD (reference sequence). The CDR3 is 13 amino acids. The CDR3 is CASSVTGTYEQYF.

This rearrangement joins TRBV21-1 to TRBJ1-5. TRBV21-1 constitutes a pseudogene. The CDR3 runs to 17 residues. CDR3 residues: CASSVPEMNSRNQPQHF.

The chain joins TRBV7-6 to TRBJ2-7; absent DNA, TCRdb's TRBD1 call cannot be checked. The CDR3 extends over 16 amino acids. CDR1 is SGHVS and CDR2 is FNYEAQ in the germline V gene. CDR3 loop: CASSPRVTGDGNEQYF.

This chain connects TRBV20-1 to TRBJ2-1; TCRdb's D gene call, TRBD1, goes unchecked for lack of DNA. CDR1 DFQATT and CDR2 SNEGSKA come from the germline V gene (reference sequence). This CDR3 is built from 12 residues. CDR3 region: CSAPFKYNEQFF.

This chain links TRBV18 with TRBJ1-1. The CDR3 has 14 amino acids. The germline gives CDR1 KGHSH, CDR2 LQKENI. The CDR3 reads CASSPQGGNTEAFF.

V and J are TRBV28 and TRBJ1-5. This CDR3 is 14 amino acids long. The germline V gene has CDR1 MDHEN and CDR2 SYDVKM. CDR3: CASSWGRGNQPQHF.

The chain carries TRBV5-1 and TRBJ1-5; TCRdb picks TRBD1, but there is no DNA to check that call. This CDR3 has 15 amino acids. Germline CDR1 reads SGHRS; CDR2 reads YFSETQ. CDR3 region: CASSLAGQPSQPQHF.

The chain couples TRBV18 to TRBJ1-3; TCRdb gives TRBD1 as the D gene, but with no DNA this cannot be confirmed. CDR3 length: 17 residues. Germline values: CDR1 KGHSH, CDR2 LQKENI. CDR3 region: CASSPARDRGAGNTIYF.

The rearrangement uses TRBV6-1 and TRBJ1-1. The CDR3 is 13 residues long. Germline assignment: CDR1 MNHNS and CDR2 SASEGT. CDR3 amino acids: CASRTHMNTEAFF.

This chain uses TRBV6-5 with TRBJ2-5; the D gene TCRdb calls, TRBD1, cannot be checked with no DNA. Germline lookup yields CDR1 MNHEY and CDR2 SVGAGI. The CDR3 is 12 residues long. CDR3 sequence reads: CASSRGRETQYF.